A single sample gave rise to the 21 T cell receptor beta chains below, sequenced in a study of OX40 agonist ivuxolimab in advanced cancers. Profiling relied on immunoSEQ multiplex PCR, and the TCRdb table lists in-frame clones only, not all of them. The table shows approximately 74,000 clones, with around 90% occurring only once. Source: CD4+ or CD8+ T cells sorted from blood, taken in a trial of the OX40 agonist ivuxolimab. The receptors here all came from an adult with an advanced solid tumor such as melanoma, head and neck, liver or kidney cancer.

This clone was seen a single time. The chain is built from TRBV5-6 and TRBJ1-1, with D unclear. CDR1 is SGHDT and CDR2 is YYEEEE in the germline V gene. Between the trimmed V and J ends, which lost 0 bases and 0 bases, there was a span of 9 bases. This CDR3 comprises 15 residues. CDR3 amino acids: CASSLGGTVNTEAFF. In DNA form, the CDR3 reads TGTGCCAGCAGCTTGGGGGGAACGGTGAACACTGAAGCTTTCTTT.

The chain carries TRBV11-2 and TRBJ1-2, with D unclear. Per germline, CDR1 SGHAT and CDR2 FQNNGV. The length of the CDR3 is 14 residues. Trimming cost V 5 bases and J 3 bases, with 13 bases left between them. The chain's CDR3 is CASSLLVGYYGYTF. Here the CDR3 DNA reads TGTGCCAGCAGCCTCCTCGTGGGCTACTATGGCTACACCTTC.

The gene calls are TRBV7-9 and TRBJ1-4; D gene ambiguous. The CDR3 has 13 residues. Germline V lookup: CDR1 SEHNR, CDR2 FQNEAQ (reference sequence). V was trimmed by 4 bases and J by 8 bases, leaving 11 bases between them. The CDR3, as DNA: TGTGCCAGCAGCTGGGAGGACCGGGAAAAACTGTTTTTT. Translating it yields CASSWEDREKLFF. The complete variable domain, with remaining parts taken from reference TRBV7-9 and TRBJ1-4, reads DTGVSQNPRHKITKRGQNVTFRCDPISEHNRLYWYRQTLGQGPEFLTYFQNEAQLEKSRLLSDRFSAERPKGSFSTLEIQRTEQGDSAMYLCASSWEDREKLFFGSGTQLSVL.

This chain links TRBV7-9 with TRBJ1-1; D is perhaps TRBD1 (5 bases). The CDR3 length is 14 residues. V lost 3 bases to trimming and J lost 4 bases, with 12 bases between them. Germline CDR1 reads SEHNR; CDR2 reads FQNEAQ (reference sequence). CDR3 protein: CASSLGRGITEAFF. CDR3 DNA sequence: TGTGCCAGCAGCTTGGGACGAGGGATCACTGAAGCTTTCTTT.

CDR3 amino acids: CASSVLAGGWTGELFF. CDR3 sequence (DNA): TGTGCCAGCAGCGTGCTAGCGGGAGGGTGGACCGGGGAGCTGTTTTTT. V is TRBV9 and J is TRBJ2-2, with 12 bases that match TRBD2. The J segment lost 5 bases and the V segment lost 2 bases, leaving 4 bases of the junction unmatched. The CDR3 runs 16 residues. CDR1 is SGDLS, CDR2 YYNGEE, per germline.

CDR3 residues: CASSLQAPAFWPQHF. The CDR3 nucleotides read TGTGCCAGCAGTTTACAGGCTCCCGCTTTTTGGCCCCAGCATTTT. This chain links TRBV27 with TRBJ1-5; D ambiguous. There are 15 residues in the CDR3. Trimming took 2 bases from V and 9 from J, leaving 17 bases between them. CDR1 and CDR2 from the germline V gene are MNHEY and SMNVEV (reference sequence).

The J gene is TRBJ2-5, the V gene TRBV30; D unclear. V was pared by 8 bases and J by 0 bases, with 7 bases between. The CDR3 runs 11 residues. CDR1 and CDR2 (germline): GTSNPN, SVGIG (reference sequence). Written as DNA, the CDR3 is TGTGCCCAATCCGACCAAGAGACCCAGTACTTC. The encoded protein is CAQSDQETQYF.

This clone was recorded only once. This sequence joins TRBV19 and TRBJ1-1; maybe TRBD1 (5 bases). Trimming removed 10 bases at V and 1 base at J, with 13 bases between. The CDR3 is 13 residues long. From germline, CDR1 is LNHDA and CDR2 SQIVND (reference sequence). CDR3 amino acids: CATRQLENTEAFF. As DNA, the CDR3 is TGTGCCACCCGACAGTTGGAGAACACTGAAGCTTTCTTT. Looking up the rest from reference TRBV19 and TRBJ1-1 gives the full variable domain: DGGITQSPKYLFRKEGQNVTLSCEQNLNHDAMYWYRQDPGQGLRLIYYSQIVNDFQKGDIAEGYSVSREKKESFPLTVTSAQKNPTAFYLCATRQLENTEAFFGQGTRLTVV.

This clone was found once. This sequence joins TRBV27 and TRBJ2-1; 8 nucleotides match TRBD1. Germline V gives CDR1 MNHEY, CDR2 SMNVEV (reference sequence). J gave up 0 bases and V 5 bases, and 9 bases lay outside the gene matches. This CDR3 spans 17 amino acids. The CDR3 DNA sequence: TGTGCCAGCAGTATCAACCTTGGACAGGGCTCCTACAATGAGCAGTTCTTC. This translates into CASSINLGQGSYNEQFF.

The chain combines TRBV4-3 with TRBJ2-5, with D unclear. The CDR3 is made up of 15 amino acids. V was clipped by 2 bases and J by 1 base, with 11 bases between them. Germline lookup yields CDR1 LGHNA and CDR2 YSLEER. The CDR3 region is CASSQFATTQETQYF. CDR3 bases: TGCGCCAGCAGCCAATTCGCGACGACCCAAGAGACCCAGTACTTC.

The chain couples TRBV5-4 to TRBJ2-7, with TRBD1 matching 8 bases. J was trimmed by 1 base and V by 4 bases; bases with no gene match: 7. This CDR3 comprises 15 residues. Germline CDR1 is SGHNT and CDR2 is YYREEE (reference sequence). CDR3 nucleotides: TGTGCCAGCAGCGCGCAGGGGGCAGGTTCCTACGAGCAGTACTTC. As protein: CASSAQGAGSYEQYF.

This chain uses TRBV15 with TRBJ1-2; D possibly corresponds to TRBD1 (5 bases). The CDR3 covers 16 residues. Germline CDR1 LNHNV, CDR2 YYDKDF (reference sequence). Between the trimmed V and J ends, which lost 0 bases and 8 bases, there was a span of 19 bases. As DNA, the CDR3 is TGTGCCACCAGCAGAGATCGTGCAGGGTGGGATAACGGCTACACCTTC. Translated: CATSRDRAGWDNGYTF.

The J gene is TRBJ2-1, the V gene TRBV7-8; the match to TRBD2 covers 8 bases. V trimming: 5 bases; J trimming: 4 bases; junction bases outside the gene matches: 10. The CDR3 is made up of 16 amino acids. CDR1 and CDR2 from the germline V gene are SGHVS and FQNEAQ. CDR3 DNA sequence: TGTGCCAGCAGCCCTGCGGGGGGACTAGTTTACAATGAGCAGTTCTTC. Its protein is CASSPAGGLVYNEQFF. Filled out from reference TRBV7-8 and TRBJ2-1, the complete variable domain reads GAGVSQSPRYKVAKRGQDVALRCDPISGHVSLFWYQQALGQGPEFLTYFQNEAQLDKSGLPSDRFFAERPEGSVSTLKIQRTQQEDSAVYLCASSPAGGLVYNEQFFGPGTRLTVL.

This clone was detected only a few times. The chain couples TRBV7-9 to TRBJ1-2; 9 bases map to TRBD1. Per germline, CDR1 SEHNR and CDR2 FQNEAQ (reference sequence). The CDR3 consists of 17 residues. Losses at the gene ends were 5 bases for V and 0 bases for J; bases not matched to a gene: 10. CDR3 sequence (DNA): TGTGCCAGCAGCCCACGGACAGGGGTCCACCCTAACTATGGCTACACCTTC. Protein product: CASSPRTGVHPNYGYTF. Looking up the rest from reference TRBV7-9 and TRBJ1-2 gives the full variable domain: DTGVSQNPRHKITKRGQNVTFRCDPISEHNRLYWYRQTLGQGPEFLTYFQNEAQLEKSRLLSDRFSAERPKGSFSTLEIQRTEQGDSAMYLCASSPRTGVHPNYGYTFGSGTRLTVV.

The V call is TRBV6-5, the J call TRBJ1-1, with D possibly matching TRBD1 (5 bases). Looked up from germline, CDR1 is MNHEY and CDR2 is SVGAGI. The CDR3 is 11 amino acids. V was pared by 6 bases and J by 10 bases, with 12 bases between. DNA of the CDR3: TGTGCCAGCAGCTTCGGGACGGGAGCTTTCTTT. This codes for CASSFGTGAFF.

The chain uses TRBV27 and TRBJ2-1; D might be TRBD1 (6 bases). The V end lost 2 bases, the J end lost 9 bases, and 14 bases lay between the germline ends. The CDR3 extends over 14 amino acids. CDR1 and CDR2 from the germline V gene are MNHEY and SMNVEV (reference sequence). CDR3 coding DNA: TGTGCCAGCAGTTTACGTACAGGGAGAAGTGAGCAGTTCTTC. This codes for CASSLRTGRSEQFF.

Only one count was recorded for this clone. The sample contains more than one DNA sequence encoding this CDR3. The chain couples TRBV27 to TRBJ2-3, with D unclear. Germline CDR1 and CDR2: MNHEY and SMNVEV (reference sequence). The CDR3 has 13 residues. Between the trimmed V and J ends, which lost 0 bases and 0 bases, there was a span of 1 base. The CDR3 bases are TGTGCCAGCAGTTTATCAAGCACAGATACGCAGTATTTT. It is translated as CASSLSSTDTQYF.

This CDR3 reads CAWSGQGIEGYTF. CDR3 coding DNA: TGTGCCTGGTCAGGACAGGGGATAGAGGGCTACACCTTC. This chain links TRBV30 with TRBJ1-2, with 9 bases aligning to TRBD1. J gave up 8 bases and V 5 bases, and 9 bases lay outside the gene matches. Looked up from germline, CDR1 is GTSNPN and CDR2 is SVGIG (reference sequence). This CDR3 has 13 residues.

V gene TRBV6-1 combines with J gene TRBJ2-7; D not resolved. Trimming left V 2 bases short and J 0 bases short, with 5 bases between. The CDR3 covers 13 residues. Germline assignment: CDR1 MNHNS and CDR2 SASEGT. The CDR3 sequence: CASSEPHSYEQYF. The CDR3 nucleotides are TGTGCCAGCAGTGAACCACACTCCTACGAGCAGTACTTC.

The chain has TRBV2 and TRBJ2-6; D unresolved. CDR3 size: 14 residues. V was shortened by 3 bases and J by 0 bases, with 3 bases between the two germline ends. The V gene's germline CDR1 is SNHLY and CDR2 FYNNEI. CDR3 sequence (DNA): TGTGCCAGCAGTGACGGCTCTGGGGCCAACGTCCTGACTTTC. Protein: CASSDGSGANVLTF.

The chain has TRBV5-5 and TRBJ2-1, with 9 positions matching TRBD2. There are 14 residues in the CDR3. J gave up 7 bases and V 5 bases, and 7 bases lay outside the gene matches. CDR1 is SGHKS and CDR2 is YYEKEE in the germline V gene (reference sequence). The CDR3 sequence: CASRLAGAGNEQFF. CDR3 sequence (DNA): TGTGCCAGCAGGTTAGCGGGAGCCGGGAATGAGCAGTTCTTC.